This T cell receptor beta chain was identified in a study of T cells in Graves' hyperthyroidism and ophthalmopathy. Study-level results: In the blood, most expanded thyroid clonotypes above 0.001 appeared as well.

On the basis of clinical symptoms, serum thyroxine and TRAb, thyroid ultrasound and orbital computed tomography, diagnoses were made. This clonotype appeared many times. Antigen unknown. Template material for amplifying TCR beta CDR3 regions consisted of RNA transcripts. HTBI primers were the set used in a first-round RT-PCR of the TCR CDR3. MiXCR, applied by TCRdb to the multiplex PCR reads, yields one record per CDR3 protein. The table records about 740,000 distinct CDR3 sequences, roughly 15% of them present only once. Trimming removed 6 bases from V and 4 bases from J, with 27 bases in between. CDR1 and CDR2 from the germline V gene are MNHNS and SASEGT. This CDR3 comprises 18 residues.

This receptor was obtained from a young woman with Graves' hyperthyroidism. The chain has TRBV6-1 and TRBJ1-1; possible D gene TRBD1, 6 bases. Sequenced material: blood. This chain's CDR3 is CASRATRGAPGLRTEAFF. CDR3 in DNA: TGTGCCAGCAGAGCTACCCGGGGGGCGCCGGGCTTGCGCACTGAAGCTTTCTTT.